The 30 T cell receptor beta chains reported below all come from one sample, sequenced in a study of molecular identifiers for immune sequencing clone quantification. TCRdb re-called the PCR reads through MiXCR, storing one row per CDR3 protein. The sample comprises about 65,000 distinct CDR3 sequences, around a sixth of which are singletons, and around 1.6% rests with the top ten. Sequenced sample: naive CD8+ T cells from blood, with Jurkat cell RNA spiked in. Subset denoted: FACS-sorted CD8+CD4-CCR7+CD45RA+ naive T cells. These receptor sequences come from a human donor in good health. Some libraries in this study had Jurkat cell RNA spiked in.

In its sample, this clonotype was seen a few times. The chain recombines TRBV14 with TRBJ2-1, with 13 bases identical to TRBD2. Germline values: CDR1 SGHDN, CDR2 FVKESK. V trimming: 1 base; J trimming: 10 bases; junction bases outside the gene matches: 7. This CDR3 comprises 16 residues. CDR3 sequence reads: CASSQVRGTSGMEQFF. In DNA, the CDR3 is TGTGCCAGCAGCCAAGTCAGGGGGACTAGCGGGATGGAGCAGTTCTTC.

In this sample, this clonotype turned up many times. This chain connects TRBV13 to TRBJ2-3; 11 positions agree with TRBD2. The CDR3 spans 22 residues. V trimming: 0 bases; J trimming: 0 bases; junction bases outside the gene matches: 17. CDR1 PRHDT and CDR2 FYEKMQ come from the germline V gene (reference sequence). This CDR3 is CASSLGEPGLAEIGTSTDTQYF. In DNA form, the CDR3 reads TGTGCCAGCAGCTTAGGCGAACCGGGACTAGCGGAAATCGGAACTAGCACAGATACGCAGTATTTT.

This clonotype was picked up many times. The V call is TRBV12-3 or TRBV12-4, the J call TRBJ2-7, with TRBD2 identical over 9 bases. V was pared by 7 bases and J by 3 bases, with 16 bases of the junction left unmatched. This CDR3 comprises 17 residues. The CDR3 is CASTPGLAGEPGYEQYF. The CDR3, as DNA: TGTGCCAGCACCCCCGGGTTAGCGGGGGAACCGGGCTACGAGCAGTACTTC.

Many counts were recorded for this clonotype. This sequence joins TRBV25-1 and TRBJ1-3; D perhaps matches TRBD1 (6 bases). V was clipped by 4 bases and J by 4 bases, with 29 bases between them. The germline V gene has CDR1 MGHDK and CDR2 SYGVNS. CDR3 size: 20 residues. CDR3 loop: CASSAVIIADRTTSGNTIYF. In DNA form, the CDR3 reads TGTGCCAGCAGTGCCGTTATTATTGCCGACAGGACCACATCGGGAAACACCATATATTTT.

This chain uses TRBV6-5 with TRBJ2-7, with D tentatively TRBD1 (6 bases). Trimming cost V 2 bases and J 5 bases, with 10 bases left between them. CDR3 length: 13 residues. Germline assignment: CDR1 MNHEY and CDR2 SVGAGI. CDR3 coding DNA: TGTGCCAGCAGTTACACAGGGTCGGACGAGCAGTACTTC. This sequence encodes CASSYTGSDEQYF.

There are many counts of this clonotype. The CDR3 loop reads CASSLQSDTQYF. The CDR3 DNA is TGTGCCAGCAGTTTACAATCAGATACGCAGTATTTT. The rearrangement links TRBV12-3 or TRBV12-4 to TRBJ2-3, with D uncertain. V shed 2 bases and J shed 4 bases, with 4 bases lying between them. CDR3 size: 12 residues.

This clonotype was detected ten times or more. As DNA, the CDR3 is TGCAGCGTTCGGAGACTAGCGGGAGGTTACGAGCAGTACTTC. It specifies CSVRRLAGGYEQYF. The V and J genes are TRBV29-1 and TRBJ2-7; the match to TRBD2 covers 13 bases. The CDR3 has 14 amino acids. Germline CDR1 and CDR2: SQVTM and ANQGSEA. With 5 bases clipped from V and 4 bases from J, the junction kept 5 bases outside the gene matches.

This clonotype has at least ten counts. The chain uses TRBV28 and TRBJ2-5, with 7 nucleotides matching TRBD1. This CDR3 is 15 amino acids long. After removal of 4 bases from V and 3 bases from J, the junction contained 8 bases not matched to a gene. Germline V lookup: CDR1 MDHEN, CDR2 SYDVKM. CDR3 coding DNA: TGTGCCAGCAGTTACCGGGACAGAAGAGAAGAGACCCAGTACTTC. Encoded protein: CASSYRDRREETQYF.

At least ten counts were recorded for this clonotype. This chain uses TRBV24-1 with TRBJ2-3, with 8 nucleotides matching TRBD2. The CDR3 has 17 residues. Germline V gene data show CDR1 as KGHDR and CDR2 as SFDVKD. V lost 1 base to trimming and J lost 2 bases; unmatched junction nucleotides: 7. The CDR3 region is CATSDFKTSESTDTQYF. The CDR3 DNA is TGTGCCACCAGTGATTTTAAGACTAGCGAGTCCACAGATACGCAGTATTTT.

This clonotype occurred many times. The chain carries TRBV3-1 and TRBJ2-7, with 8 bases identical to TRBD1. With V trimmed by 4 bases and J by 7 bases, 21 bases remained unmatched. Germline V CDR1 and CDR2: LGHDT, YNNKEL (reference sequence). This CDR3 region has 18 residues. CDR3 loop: CASSPIPYYGTGTREQYF. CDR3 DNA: TGTGCCAGCAGCCCAATACCCTACTACGGGACAGGAACTAGGGAGCAGTACTTC.

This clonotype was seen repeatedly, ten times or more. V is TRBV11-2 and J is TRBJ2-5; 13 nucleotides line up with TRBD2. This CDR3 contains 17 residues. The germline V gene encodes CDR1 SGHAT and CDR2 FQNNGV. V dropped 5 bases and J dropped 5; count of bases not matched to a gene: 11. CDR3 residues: CASSVTTLAGGPETQYF. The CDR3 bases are TGTGCCAGCAGCGTAACAACACTAGCGGGAGGGCCCGAGACCCAGTACTTC.

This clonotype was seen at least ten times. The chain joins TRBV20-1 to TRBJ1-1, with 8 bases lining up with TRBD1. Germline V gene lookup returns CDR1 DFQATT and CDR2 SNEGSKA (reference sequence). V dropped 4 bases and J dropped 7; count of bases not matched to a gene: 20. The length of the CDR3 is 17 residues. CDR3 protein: CSAKDGTGLSSGGEAFF. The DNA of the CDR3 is TGCAGTGCTAAAGATGGGACAGGACTTTCGAGCGGGGGTGAAGCTTTCTTT.

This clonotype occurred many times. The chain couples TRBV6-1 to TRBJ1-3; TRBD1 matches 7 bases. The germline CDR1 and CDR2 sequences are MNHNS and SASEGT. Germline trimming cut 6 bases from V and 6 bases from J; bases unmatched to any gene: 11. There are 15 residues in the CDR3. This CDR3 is CASSLQQGTENTIYF. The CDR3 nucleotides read TGTGCCAGCAGCCTACAACAGGGGACGGAAAACACCATATATTTT.

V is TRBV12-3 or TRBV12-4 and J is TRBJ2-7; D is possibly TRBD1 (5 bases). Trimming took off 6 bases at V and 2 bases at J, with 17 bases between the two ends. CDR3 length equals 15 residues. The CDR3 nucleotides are TGTGCCAGCAGCTGGGGCTGGAACCCGACCTACGAGCAGTACTTC. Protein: CASSWGWNPTYEQYF.

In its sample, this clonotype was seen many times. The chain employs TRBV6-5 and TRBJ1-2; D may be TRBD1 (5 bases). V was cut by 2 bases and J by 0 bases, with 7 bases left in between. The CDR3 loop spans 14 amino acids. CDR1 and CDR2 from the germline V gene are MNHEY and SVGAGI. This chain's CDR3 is CASSYQGANYGYTF. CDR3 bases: TGTGCCAGCAGTTACCAGGGAGCTAACTATGGCTACACCTTC.

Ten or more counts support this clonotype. The DNA of the CDR3 is TGTGCCAGCAGTTTACAGCCTACTGGGGCCAACGTCCTGACTTTC. Its protein is CASSLQPTGANVLTF. The V gene is TRBV27, the J gene TRBJ2-6; the D is unclear. Germline values: CDR1 MNHEY, CDR2 SMNVEV (reference sequence). The CDR3 is made up of 15 amino acids. The ends were cut back, 2 bases at V and 2 bases at J, with 7 bases in the middle.

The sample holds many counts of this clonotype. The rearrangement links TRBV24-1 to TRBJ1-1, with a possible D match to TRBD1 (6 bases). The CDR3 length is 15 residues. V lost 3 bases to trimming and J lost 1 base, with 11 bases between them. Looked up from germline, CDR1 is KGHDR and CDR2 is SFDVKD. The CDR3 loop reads CATSDNRQENTEAFF. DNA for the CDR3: TGTGCCACCAGTGATAACCGACAGGAGAACACTGAAGCTTTCTTT.

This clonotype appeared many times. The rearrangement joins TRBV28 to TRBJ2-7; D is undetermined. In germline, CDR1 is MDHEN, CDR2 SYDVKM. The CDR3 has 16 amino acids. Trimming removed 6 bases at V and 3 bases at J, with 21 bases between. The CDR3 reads CASSQSPIYLGYEQYF. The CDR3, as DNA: TGTGCCAGCAGCCAATCCCCCATCTACCTCGGCTACGAGCAGTACTTC.

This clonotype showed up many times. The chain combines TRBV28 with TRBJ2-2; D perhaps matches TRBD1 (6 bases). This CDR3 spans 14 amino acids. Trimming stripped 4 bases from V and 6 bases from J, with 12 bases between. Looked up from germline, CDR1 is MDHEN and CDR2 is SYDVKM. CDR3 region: CASSYRDIPGELFF. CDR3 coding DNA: TGTGCCAGCAGTTACCGGGACATCCCCGGGGAGCTGTTTTTT.

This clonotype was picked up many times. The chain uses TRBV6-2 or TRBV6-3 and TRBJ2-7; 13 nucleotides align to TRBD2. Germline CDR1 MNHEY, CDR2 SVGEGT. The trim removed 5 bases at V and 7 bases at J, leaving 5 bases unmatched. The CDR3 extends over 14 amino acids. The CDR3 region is CASSTWTSGREQYF. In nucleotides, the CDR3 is TGTGCCAGCAGTACCTGGACTAGCGGGAGAGAGCAGTACTTC.

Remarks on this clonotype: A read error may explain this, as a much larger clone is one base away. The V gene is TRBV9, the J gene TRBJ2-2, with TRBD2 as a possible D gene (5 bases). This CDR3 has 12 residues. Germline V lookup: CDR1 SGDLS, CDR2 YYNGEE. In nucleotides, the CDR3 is TGTGCCAGCAGTTCAGCCACCGGGGAGCTGCTTTTT. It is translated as CASSSATGELLF.

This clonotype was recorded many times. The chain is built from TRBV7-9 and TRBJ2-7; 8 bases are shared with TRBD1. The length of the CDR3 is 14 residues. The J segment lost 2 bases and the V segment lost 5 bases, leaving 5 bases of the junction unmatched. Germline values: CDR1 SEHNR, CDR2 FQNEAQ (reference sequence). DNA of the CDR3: TGTGCCAGCAGCCCTCAGGGGGCGGCCTACGAGCAGTACTTC. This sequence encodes CASSPQGAAYEQYF. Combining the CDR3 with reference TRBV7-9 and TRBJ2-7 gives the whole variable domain DTGVSQNPRHKITKRGQNVTFRCDPISEHNRLYWYRQTLGQGPEFLTYFQNEAQLEKSRLLSDRFSAERPKGSFSTLEIQRTEQGDSAMYLCASSPQGAAYEQYFGPGTRLTVT.

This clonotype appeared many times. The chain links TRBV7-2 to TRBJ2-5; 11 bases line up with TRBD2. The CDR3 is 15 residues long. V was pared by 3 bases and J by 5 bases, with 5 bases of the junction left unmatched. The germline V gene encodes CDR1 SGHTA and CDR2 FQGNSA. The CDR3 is CASSFSGRAVETQYF. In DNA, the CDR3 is TGTGCCAGCAGCTTTAGCGGGAGGGCCGTTGAGACCCAGTACTTC.

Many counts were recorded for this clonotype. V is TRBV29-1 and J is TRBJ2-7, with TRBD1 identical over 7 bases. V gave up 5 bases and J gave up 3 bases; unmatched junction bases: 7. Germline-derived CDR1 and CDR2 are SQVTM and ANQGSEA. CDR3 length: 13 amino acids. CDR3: CSVLPGQSYEQYF. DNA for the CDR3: TGCAGCGTTCTTCCGGGACAGAGCTACGAGCAGTACTTC.

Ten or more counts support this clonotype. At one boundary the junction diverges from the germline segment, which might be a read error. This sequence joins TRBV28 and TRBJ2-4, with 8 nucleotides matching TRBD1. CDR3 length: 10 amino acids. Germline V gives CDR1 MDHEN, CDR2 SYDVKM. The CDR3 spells CASSFETGAF. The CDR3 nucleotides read TGTGCCAGCAGTTTTGAGACAGGGGCTTTC.

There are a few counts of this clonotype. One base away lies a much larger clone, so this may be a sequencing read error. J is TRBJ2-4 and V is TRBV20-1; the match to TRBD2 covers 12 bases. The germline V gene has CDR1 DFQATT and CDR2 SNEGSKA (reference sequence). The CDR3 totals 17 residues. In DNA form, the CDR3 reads TGCAGTGTTAGAGATATCCTAGCGGGAGGGCGGGGGAACATTCAGTACTTC. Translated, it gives CSVRDILAGGRGNIQYF.

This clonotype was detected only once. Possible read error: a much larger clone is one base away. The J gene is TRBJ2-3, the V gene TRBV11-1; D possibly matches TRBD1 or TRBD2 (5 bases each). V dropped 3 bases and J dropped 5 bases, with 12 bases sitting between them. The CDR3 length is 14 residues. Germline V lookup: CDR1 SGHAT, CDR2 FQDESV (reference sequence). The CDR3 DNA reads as TGTGCCAGCAGCTTCGCTGGTGGGGGAGATACGCAGTATTTT. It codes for CASSFAGGGDTQYF.

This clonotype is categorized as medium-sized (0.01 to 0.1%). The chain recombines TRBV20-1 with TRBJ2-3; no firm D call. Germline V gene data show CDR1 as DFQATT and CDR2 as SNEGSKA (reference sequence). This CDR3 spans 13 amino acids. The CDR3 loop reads CSVVAEMTDTQYF. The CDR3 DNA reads TGCAGCGTGGTGGCAGAAATGACAGATACGCAGTATTTT.

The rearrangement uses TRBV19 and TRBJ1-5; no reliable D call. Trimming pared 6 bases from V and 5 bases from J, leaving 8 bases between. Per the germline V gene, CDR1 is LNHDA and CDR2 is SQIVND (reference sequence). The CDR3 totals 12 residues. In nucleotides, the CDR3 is TGTGCCAGTAGGGGAGAGGATCAGCCCCAGCATTTT. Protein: CASRGEDQPQHF.

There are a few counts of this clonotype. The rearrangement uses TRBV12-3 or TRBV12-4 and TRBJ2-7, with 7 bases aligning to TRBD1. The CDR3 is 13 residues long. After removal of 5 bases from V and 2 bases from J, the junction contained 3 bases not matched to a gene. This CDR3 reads CASSAGQAYEQYF. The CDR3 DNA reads TGTGCCAGCAGTGCAGGACAGGCCTACGAGCAGTACTTC.